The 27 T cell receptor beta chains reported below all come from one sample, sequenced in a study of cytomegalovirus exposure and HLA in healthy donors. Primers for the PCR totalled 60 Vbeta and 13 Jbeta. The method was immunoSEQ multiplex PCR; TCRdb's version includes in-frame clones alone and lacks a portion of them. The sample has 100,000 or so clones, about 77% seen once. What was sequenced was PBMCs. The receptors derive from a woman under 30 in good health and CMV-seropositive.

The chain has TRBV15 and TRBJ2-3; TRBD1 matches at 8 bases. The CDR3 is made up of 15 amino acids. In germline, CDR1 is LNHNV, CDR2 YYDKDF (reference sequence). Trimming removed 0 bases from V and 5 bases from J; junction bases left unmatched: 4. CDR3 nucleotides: TGTGCCACCAGCAGAGATATACAGGGGGGAGATACGCAGTATTTT. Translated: CATSRDIQGGDTQYF.

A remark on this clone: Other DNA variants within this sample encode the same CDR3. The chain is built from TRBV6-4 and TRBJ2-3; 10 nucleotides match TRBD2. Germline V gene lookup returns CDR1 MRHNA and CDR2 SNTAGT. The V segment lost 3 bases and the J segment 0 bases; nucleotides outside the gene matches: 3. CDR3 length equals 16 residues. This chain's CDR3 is CASSELAGGSTDTQYF. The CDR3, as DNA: TGTGCCAGCAGTGAGTTAGCGGGAGGTAGCACAGATACGCAGTATTTT.

The CDR3 nucleotides read TGTGCCTGGATGACAGGATCTAATTCACCCCTCCACTTT. It encodes CAWMTGSNSPLHF. The rearrangement uses TRBV30 and TRBJ1-6; possibly TRBD1 for D (6 bases). CDR1 is GTSNPN and CDR2 is SVGIG in the germline V gene (reference sequence). Trimming pared 4 bases from V and 6 bases from J, leaving 10 bases between. This CDR3 is built from 13 residues.

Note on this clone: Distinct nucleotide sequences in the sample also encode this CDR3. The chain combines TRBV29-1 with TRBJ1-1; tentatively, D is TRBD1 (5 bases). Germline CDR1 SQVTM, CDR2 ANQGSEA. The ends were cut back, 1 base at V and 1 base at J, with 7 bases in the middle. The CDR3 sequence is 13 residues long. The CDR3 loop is CSVEVTENTEAFF. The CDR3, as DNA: TGCAGCGTTGAAGTGACAGAGAACACTGAAGCTTTCTTT. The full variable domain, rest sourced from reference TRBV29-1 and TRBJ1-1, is SAVISQKPSRDICQRGTSLTIQCQVDSQVTMMFWYRQQPGQSLTLIATANQGSEATYESGFVIDKFPISRPNLTFSTLTVSNMSPEDSSIYLCSVEVTENTEAFFGQGTRLTVV.

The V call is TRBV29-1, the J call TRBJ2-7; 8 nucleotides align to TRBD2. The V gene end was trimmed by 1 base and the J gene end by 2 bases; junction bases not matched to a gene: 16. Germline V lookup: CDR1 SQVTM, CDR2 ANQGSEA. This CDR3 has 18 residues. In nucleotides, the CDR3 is TGCAGCGTTGAAGGGGCCAGCGGGGGTGCGCCTTTCCCCTACGAGCAGTACTTC. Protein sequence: CSVEGASGGAPFPYEQYF.

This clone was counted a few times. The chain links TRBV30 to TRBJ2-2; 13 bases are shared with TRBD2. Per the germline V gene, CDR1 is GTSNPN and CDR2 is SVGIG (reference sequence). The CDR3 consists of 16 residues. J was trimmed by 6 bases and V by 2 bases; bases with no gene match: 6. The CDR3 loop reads CAWSPRLAGGSGELFF. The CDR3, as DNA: TGTGCCTGGAGTCCCCGACTAGCGGGAGGATCCGGGGAGCTGTTTTTT. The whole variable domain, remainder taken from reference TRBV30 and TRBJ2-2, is SQTIHQWPATLVQPVGSPLSLECTVEGTSNPNLYWYRQAAGRGLQLLFYSVGIGQISSEVPQNLSASRPQDRQFILSSKKLLLSDSGFYLCAWSPRLAGGSGELFFGEGSRLTVL.

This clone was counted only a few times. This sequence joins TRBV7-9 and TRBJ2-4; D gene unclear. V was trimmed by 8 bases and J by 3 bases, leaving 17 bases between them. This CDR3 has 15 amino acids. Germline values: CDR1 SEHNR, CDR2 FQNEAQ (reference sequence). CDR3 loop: CASSDGQSHKNIQYF. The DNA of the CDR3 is TGTGCCAGCTCCGATGGGCAATCCCACAAAAACATTCAGTACTTC.

This CDR3 is CASSFQGRGYTF. CDR3 coding DNA: TGTGCCAGCAGCTTCCAGGGCAGAGGCTACACCTTC. The chain is built from TRBV7-2 and TRBJ1-2, with D tentatively TRBD1 (5 bases). Germline lookup yields CDR1 SGHTA and CDR2 FQGNSA. The germline V and J ends were trimmed by 3 bases and 8 bases, with 10 bases remaining between them. The CDR3 totals 12 residues.

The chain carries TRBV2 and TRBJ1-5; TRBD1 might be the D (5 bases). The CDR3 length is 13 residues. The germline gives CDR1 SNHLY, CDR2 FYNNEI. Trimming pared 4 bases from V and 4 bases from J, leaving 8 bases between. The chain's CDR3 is CASSASGNQPQHF. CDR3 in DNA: TGTGCCAGCAGTGCGTCAGGGAATCAGCCCCAGCATTTT. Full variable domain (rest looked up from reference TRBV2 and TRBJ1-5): EPEVTQTPSHQVTQMGQEVILRCVPISNHLYFYWYRQILGQKVEFLVSFYNNEISEKSEIFDDQFSVERPDGSNFTLKIRSTKLEDSAMYFCASSASGNQPQHFGDGTRLSIL.

In nucleotides, the CDR3 is TGTGCCAGCAGCTTAGGTTCTGTCGGGACTAACACCGGGGAGCTGTTTTTT. Protein sequence: CASSLGSVGTNTGELFF. The gene calls are TRBV11-1 and TRBJ2-2; a possible D gene is TRBD2 (6 bases). Germline CDR1 SGHAT, CDR2 FQDESV (reference sequence). CDR3 length equals 17 residues. V lost 1 base to trimming and J lost 2 bases, with 14 bases between them.

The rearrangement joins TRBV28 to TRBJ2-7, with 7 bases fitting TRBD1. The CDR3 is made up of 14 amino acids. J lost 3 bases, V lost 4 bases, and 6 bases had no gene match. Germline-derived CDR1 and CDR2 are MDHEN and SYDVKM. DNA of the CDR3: TGTGCCAGCAGTTCCGGGGCAGGGGGCTACGAGCAGTACTTC. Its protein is CASSSGAGGYEQYF.

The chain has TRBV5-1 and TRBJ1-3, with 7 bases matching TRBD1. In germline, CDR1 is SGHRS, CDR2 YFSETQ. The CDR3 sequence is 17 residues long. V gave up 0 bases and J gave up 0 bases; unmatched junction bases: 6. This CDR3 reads CASSLGGGQFSGNTIYF. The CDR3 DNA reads TGCGCCAGCAGCTTGGGAGGGGGACAGTTCTCTGGAAACACCATATATTTT.

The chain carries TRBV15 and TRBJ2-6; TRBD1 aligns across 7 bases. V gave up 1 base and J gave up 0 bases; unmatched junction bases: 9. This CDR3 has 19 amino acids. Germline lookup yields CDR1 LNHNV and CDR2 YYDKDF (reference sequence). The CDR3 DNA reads TGTGCCACCAGCAGAGTTCCCGGGACAGAGAGCTCTGGGGCCAACGTCCTGACTTTC. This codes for CATSRVPGTESSGANVLTF.

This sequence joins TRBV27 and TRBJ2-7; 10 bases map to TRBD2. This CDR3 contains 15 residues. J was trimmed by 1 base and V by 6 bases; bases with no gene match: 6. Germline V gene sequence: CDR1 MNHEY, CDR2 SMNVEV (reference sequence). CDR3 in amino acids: CASRKREGLSYEQYF. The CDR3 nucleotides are TGTGCCAGCAGAAAGCGGGAGGGCCTTTCCTACGAGCAGTACTTC.

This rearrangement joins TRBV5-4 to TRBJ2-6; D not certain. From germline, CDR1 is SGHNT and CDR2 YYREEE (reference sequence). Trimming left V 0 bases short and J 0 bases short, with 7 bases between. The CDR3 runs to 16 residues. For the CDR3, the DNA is TGTGCCAGCAGCTTGGACCGGTTCTCTGGGGCCAACGTCCTGACTTTC. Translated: CASSLDRFSGANVLTF.

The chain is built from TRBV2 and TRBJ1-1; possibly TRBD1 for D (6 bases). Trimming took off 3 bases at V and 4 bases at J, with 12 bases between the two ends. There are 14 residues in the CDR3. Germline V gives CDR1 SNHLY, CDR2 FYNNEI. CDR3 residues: CASSEGAGSTEAFF. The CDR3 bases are TGTGCCAGCAGTGAGGGGGCCGGCAGCACTGAAGCTTTCTTT.

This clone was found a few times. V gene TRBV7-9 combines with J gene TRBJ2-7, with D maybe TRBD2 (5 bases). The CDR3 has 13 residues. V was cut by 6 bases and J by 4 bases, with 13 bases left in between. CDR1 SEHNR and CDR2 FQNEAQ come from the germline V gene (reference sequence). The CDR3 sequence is CASRSGRGYEQYF. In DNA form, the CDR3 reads TGTGCCAGCAGATCCGGACGGGGTTACGAGCAGTACTTC.

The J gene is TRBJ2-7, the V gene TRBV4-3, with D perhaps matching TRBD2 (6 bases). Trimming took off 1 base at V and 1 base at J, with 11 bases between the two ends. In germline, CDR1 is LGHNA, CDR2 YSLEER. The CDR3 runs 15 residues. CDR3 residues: CASSQGLRGSYEQYF. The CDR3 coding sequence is TGCGCCAGCAGCCAAGGACTCCGGGGGTCCTACGAGCAGTACTTC.

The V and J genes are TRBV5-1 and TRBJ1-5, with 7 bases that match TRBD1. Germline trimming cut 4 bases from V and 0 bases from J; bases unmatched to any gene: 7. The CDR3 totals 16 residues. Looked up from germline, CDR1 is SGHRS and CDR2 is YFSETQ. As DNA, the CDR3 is TGCGCCAGCAGCGATGCAGGGGGTGATAGCAATCAGCCCCAGCATTTT. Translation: CASSDAGGDSNQPQHF.

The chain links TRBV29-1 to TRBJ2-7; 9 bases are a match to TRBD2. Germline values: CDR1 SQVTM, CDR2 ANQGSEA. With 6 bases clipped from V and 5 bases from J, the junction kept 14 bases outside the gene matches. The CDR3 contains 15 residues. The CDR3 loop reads CSVGNPTSGEHEQYF. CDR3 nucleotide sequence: TGCAGCGTAGGAAACCCGACTAGCGGTGAACACGAGCAGTACTTC.

The CDR3 sequence: CASSLGQGPYNEQFF. The CDR3 DNA follows: TGTGCCAGCAGCTTAGGACAGGGCCCCTACAATGAGCAGTTCTTC. The J gene is TRBJ2-1, the V gene TRBV7-8, with TRBD1 matching over 7 bases. Germline V gene sequence: CDR1 SGHVS, CDR2 FQNEAQ. There are 15 residues in the CDR3. Losses at the gene ends were 1 base for V and 2 bases for J; bases not matched to a gene: 2.

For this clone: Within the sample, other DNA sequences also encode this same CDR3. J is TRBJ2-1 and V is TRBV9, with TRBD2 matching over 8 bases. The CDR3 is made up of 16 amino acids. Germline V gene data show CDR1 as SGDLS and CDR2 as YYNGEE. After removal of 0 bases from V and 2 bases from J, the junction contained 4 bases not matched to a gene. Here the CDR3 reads CASSVGLAGTYNEQFF. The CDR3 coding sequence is TGTGCCAGCAGCGTAGGGTTAGCGGGAACCTACAATGAGCAGTTCTTC.

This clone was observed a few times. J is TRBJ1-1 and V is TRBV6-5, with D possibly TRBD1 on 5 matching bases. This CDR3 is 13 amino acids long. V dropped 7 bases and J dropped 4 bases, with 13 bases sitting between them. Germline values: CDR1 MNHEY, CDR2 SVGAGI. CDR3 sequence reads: CASTPGGGTEAFF. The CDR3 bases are TGTGCCAGCACCCCGGGGGGGGGCACTGAAGCTTTCTTT.

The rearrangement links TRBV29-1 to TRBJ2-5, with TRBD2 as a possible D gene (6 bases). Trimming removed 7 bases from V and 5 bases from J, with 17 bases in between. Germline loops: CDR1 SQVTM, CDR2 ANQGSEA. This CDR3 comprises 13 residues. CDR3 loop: CSGGVLDRETQYF. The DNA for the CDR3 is TGCAGCGGCGGGGTTTTGGATAGGGAGACCCAGTACTTC. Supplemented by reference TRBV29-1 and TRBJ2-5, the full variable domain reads SAVISQKPSRDICQRGTSLTIQCQVDSQVTMMFWYRQQPGQSLTLIATANQGSEATYESGFVIDKFPISRPNLTFSTLTVSNMSPEDSSIYLCSGGVLDRETQYFGPGTRLLVL.

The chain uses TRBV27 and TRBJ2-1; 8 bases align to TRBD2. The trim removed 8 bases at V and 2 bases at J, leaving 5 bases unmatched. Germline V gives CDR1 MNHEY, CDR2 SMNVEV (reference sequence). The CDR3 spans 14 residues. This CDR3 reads CASGREAPYNEQFF. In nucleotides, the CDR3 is TGTGCCAGCGGGCGGGAGGCGCCCTACAATGAGCAGTTCTTC.

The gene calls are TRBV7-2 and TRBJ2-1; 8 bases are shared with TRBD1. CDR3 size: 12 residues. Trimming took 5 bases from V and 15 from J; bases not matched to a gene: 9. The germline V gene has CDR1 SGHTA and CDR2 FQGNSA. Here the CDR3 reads CASSQSGTGPFF. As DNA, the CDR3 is TGTGCCAGCAGCCAATCCGGGACAGGTCCGTTCTTC.

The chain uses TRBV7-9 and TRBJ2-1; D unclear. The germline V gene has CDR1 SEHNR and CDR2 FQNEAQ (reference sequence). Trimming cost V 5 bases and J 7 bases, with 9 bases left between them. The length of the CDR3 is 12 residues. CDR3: CASSPRANEQFF. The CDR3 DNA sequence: TGTGCCAGCAGCCCACGAGCGAATGAGCAGTTCTTC.